The present T cell receptor (beta chain) was sequenced within a study of shared clonotypes between healthy human individuals. Study observations and caveats: Donor scarcity curtailed the genetic and exposure-history diversity represented herein. Blood alone was sampled, and tissue repertoires likely differ. Memory subsets generally showed smaller estimated richness than naive subsets did.

The CDR3 has 18 residues. Germline V gene data show CDR1 as MNHEY and CDR2 as SMNVEV (reference sequence). Trimming pared 3 bases from V and 0 bases from J, leaving 18 bases between. Naive CD8 cells comprised CD45RO-negative, CCR7-positively selected cells, excluding terminally differentiated effector memory CD45RA+ cells. The donor population consisted of healthy HIV-negative adults with no recent acute infections or vaccinations. This clone came up once. Its antigen is still unknown. Using immunoSEQ multiplex PCR, the repertoire was profiled, and TCRdb retains in-frame clones only, with some absent. In the table there are 2 million to 2.5 million clones, approximately 94% of which are singletons.

V gene TRBV27 combines with J gene TRBJ2-1; D not certain. The sequenced sample consisted of naive CD8+ T cells from PBMCs. The origin of this receptor is a man between 18 and 35 years old in good health. Some clones in this sample may be carry-over from other donors' samples. The CDR3 DNA sequence: TGTGCCAGCAGTTTCGTCCGGTTACACCAGCGCTCCTACAATGAGCAGTTCTTC. Its protein product is CASSFVRLHQRSYNEQFF.